Shown below are 5 T cell receptor beta chains from a single sample sequenced in a study of blood T cell repertoires in COVID-19. Assay used: immunoSEQ multiplex PCR; TCRdb lists only in-frame clones, some missing. In the table there are about 670,000 clones, 80% to 90% of which are singletons. Specimen: peripheral blood. These receptors originate from a young woman with acute or convalescent COVID-19.

As for this clone: The sample contains more than one DNA sequence encoding this CDR3. This chain connects TRBV5-6 to TRBJ2-7, with D maybe TRBD1 (5 bases). Trimming cost V 3 bases and J 4 bases, with 8 bases left between them. Germline CDR1 SGHDT, CDR2 YYEEEE. The CDR3 consists of 12 residues. This chain's CDR3 is CASSSQGYEQYF. Here the CDR3 DNA reads TGTGCCAGCAGCTCCCAGGGATACGAGCAGTACTTC.

The chain recombines TRBV7-2 with TRBJ2-7, with TRBD1 matching 8 bases. V lost 3 bases and J lost 0; bases outside the gene matches: 4. Germline assignment: CDR1 SGHTA and CDR2 FQGNSA. This CDR3 comprises 15 residues. CDR3 DNA sequence: TGTGCCAGCAGCTTGCGACAGGGGATCTCCTACGAGCAGTACTTC. It codes for CASSLRQGISYEQYF.

The chain uses TRBV10-1 and TRBJ1-5, with 8 bases fitting TRBD1. CDR1 and CDR2 from the germline V gene are WNHNN and SYGVQD (reference sequence). CDR3 length: 14 amino acids. Unmatched junction bases numbered 2, after V lost 2 bases and J lost 5 bases. The CDR3 spells CASSEGQGHQPQHF. The CDR3, as DNA: TGCGCCAGCAGTGAGGGACAGGGCCATCAGCCCCAGCATTTT.

The genes are TRBV5-1 and TRBJ2-1, with 7 bases aligning to TRBD2. The CDR3 has 15 amino acids. Germline-derived CDR1 and CDR2 are SGHRS and YFSETQ. V shed 5 bases, J shed 0 bases, and the junction held 5 bases outside the gene matches. In nucleotides, the CDR3 is TGCGCCAGCAGGATAGCGGGCCCCTCCTACAATGAGCAGTTCTTC. It codes for CASRIAGPSYNEQFF.

This clone was seen a single time. The chain joins TRBV4-2 to TRBJ2-1, with 8 bases aligning to TRBD2. CDR1 LGHNA and CDR2 YNFKEQ come from the germline V gene. V was clipped by 5 bases and J by 3 bases; unmatched bases: 9. The CDR3 has 16 residues. This CDR3 is CASSSSAGENYNEQFF. The CDR3, as DNA: TGTGCCAGCAGCTCCTCAGCGGGGGAGAACTACAATGAGCAGTTCTTC.